The 17 T cell receptor beta chains listed next were all sequenced from one sample in a study of T cells in Graves' hyperthyroidism and ophthalmopathy. Amplified TCR beta CDR3 regions came from RNA transcripts. Researchers ran a first-round RT-PCR on the TCR CDR3 using the HTBI primer set. TCRdb processed the multiplex PCR reads anew with MiXCR; each CDR3 protein has one entry. The data show around 300,000 distinct CDR3 sequences, about 20% seen once. Specimen: blood. These receptors all stem from a man aged 25 to 40 with Graves' ophthalmopathy.

This chain joins TRBV6-2 or TRBV6-3 and TRBJ2-7, with 14 nucleotides matching TRBD2. Per the germline V gene, CDR1 is MNHEY and CDR2 is SVGEGT. J gave up 5 bases and V 6 bases, and 6 bases lay outside the gene matches. The CDR3 is made up of 15 amino acids. CDR3 loop: CASRPQGLAGDEQYF. CDR3 DNA sequence: TGTGCCAGCAGGCCACAGGGACTAGCGGGAGACGAGCAGTACTTC.

The chain carries TRBV5-6 and TRBJ2-7, with D perhaps matching TRBD1 or TRBD2 (5 bases each). Per the germline V gene, CDR1 is SGHDT and CDR2 is YYEEEE. The CDR3 has 17 amino acids. V shed 0 bases and J shed 3 bases, with 19 bases lying between them. CDR3 bases: TGTGCCAGCAGCTTGGCCCATCCCGGCAGGGAGATCTACGAGCAGTACTTC. The encoded protein is CASSLAHPGREIYEQYF.

V is TRBV27 and J is TRBJ1-1; D gene ambiguous. Germline V gene lookup returns CDR1 MNHEY and CDR2 SMNVEV (reference sequence). Trimming shortened V by 3 bases and J by 1 base, and 9 bases separated the two germline ends. This CDR3 has 14 residues. The CDR3 DNA sequence: TGTGCCAGCAGTTTGGGGTACGGGAACACTGAAGCTTTCTTT. Its protein is CASSLGYGNTEAFF.

The rearrangement uses TRBV14 and TRBJ1-6; D may be TRBD1 (6 bases). This CDR3 comprises 17 residues. The germline V gene encodes CDR1 SGHDN and CDR2 FVKESK. Trimming stripped 0 bases from V and 5 bases from J, with 14 bases between. CDR3 loop: CASSQDLGGLHNSPLHF. In DNA form, the CDR3 reads TGTGCCAGCAGCCAAGATCTCGGGGGGCTACATAATTCACCCCTCCACTTT.

This clonotype was seen a few times. The V and J genes are TRBV29-1 and TRBJ2-5, with D possibly TRBD1 on 7 matching bases. The CDR3 runs 15 residues. Germline V gene lookup returns CDR1 SQVTM and CDR2 ANQGSEA. Trimming removed 3 bases at V and 4 bases at J, with 18 bases between. The CDR3 nucleotides are TGCAGCGTTGACGGGCAGGGGGGTATAGGAGAGACCCAGTACTTC. It is translated as CSVDGQGGIGETQYF.

In its sample, this clonotype was seen a few times. The rearrangement joins TRBV11-2 to TRBJ1-3, with no clear D. The CDR3 consists of 17 residues. In germline, CDR1 is SGHAT, CDR2 FQNNGV. V lost 0 bases to trimming and J lost 2 bases, with 14 bases between them. CDR3 in DNA: TGTGCCAGCAGCTTAGAAGGCCAGTGGCTCGCTGGAAACACCATATATTTT. Amino acid sequence: CASSLEGQWLAGNTIYF.

This chain links TRBV13 with TRBJ2-7; D tentatively reads TRBD1 or TRBD2 (5 bases each). V gave up 5 bases and J gave up 6 bases, with 11 bases separating them. CDR3 length equals 12 residues. Germline V gives CDR1 PRHDT, CDR2 FYEKMQ (reference sequence). DNA of the CDR3: TGTGCCAGCAGCGGGGACGGTGGCGAGCAGTACTTC. Amino acids: CASSGDGGEQYF.

This clonotype was detected ten times or more. The V and J genes are TRBV3-1 and TRBJ2-2; no clear D. The CDR3 is 14 residues long. Trimming stripped 2 bases from V and 4 bases from J, with 8 bases between. Germline lookup yields CDR1 LGHDT and CDR2 YNNKEL (reference sequence). The CDR3: CASSQPVATGELFF. CDR3 sequence (DNA): TGTGCCAGCAGCCAACCCGTAGCCACCGGGGAGCTGTTTTTT.

This chain links TRBV6-1 with TRBJ1-2, with a possible D match to TRBD1 (5 bases). The CDR3 has 14 residues. The V gene lost 6 bases and the J gene lost 3 bases, with 14 bases spanning the gap. From germline, CDR1 is MNHNS and CDR2 SASEGT. In nucleotides, the CDR3 is TGTGCCAGCAGCCAGGACACTAGAGACTATGGCTACACCTTC. Translating gives CASSQDTRDYGYTF.

In its sample, this clonotype was seen many times. The V gene is TRBV11-2, the J gene TRBJ2-1; the D gene is possibly TRBD2 (6 bases). The V gene's germline CDR1 is SGHAT and CDR2 FQNNGV. This CDR3 has 13 residues. Trimming cost V 2 bases and J 8 bases, with 10 bases left between them. In DNA form, the CDR3 reads TGTGCCAGCAGCTTAAGGACTAAGGATGAGCAGTTCTTC. It is translated as CASSLRTKDEQFF.

This clonotype was found a few times. The chain has TRBV29-1 and TRBJ2-7; no reliable D call. The V end lost 5 bases, the J end lost 1 base, and 9 bases lay between the germline ends. Per the germline V gene, CDR1 is SQVTM and CDR2 is ANQGSEA. This CDR3 is 12 amino acids long. CDR3 DNA: TGCAGCGTTTCTCCTGCGTCCTACGAGCAGTACTTC. Translation: CSVSPASYEQYF.

CDR3 region: CASSYSRGGGRKLFF. The CDR3 nucleotides read TGTGCCAGCAGTTACTCGCGTGGAGGGGGCCGAAAACTGTTTTTT. The chain joins TRBV6-2 or TRBV6-3 to TRBJ1-4; 7 nucleotides line up with TRBD1. CDR1 is MNHEY, CDR2 SVGEGT, per germline. This CDR3 has 15 residues. The V and J ends lost 0 bases and 10 bases, in that order; junction bases with no gene match: 8.

This clonotype was observed a handful of times. The chain employs TRBV4-2 and TRBJ2-1, with 11 bases that match TRBD2. V shed 2 bases and J 3 bases; nucleotides not matched to a gene: 3. From germline, CDR1 is LGHNA and CDR2 YNFKEQ. The CDR3 length is 16 residues. The CDR3 loop reads CASSQLAGGIYNEQFF. In DNA form, the CDR3 reads TGTGCCAGCAGCCAACTAGCGGGAGGAATCTACAATGAGCAGTTCTTC.

This clonotype has a count of ten or more. This chain joins TRBV5-1 and TRBJ1-1; 7 bases fit TRBD1. Trimming at V came to 3 bases and at J to 2 bases, leaving 7 bases not matched to a gene. The CDR3 loop spans 15 amino acids. Germline V gene lookup returns CDR1 SGHRS and CDR2 YFSETQ. CDR3 residues: CASSSATGKNTEAFF. CDR3 DNA: TGCGCCAGCAGCTCCGCGACAGGGAAAAACACTGAAGCTTTCTTT. The full variable domain, completed using reference TRBV5-1 and TRBJ1-1, is KAGVTQTPRYLIKTRGQQVTLSCSPISGHRSVSWYQQTPGQGLQFLFEYFSETQRNKGNFPGRFSGRQFSNSRSEMNVSTLELGDSALYLCASSSATGKNTEAFFGQGTRLTVV.

Points on this clonotype: A much larger clone differs by one base, so this may be a read error. The J gene is TRBJ2-3, the V gene TRBV5-1, with D perhaps matching TRBD1 (6 bases). CDR3 length: 14 amino acids. The germline gives CDR1 SGHRS, CDR2 YFSETQ. The CDR3 DNA reads TGCGCCAGCAGCCCCAGGGGAAGCACAGCTACGCAGTATTTT. This sequence encodes CASSPRGSTATQYF.

This clonotype has a handful of counts. The chain employs TRBV5-1 and TRBJ1-6; D is uncertain. In germline, CDR1 is SGHRS, CDR2 YFSETQ. The V end lost 4 bases, the J end lost 8 bases, and 10 bases lay between the germline ends. CDR3 length: 13 amino acids. CDR3 region: CASSLSTDSPLHF. The DNA of the CDR3 is TGCGCCAGCAGCCTTTCTACCGATTCACCCCTCCACTTT.

This clonotype turned up a few times. This chain joins TRBV7-3 and TRBJ1-2; D might be TRBD1 (5 bases). Germline V gene lookup returns CDR1 SGHTA and CDR2 FQGTGA. The CDR3 has 13 residues. The germline V and J ends were trimmed by 4 bases and 4 bases, with 10 bases remaining between them. CDR3 nucleotide sequence: TGTGCCAGCAGCTCGTCGCAGGGCTATGGCTACACCTTC. Protein product: CASSSSQGYGYTF.